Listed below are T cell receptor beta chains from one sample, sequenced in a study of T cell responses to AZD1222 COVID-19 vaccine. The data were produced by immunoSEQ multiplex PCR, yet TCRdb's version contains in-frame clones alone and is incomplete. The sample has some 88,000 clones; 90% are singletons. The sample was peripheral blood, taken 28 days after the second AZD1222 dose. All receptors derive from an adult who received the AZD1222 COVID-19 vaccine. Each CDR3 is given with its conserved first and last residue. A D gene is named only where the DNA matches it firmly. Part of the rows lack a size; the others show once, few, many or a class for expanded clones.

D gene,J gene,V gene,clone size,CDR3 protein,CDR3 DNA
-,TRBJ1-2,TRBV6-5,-,CASSRGQVGGYTF,TGTGCCAGCAGTCGTGGACAAGTCGGTGGCTACACCTTC
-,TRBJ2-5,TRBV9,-,CASSVGDQTQYF,TGTGCCAGCAGCGTAGGTGACCAGACCCAGTACTTC
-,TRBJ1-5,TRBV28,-,CASRFVGVRGNQPQHF,TGTGCCAGCAGATTCGTGGGAGTCCGGGGCAATCAGCCCCAGCATTTT
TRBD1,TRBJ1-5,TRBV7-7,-,CASSPRTGVSNQPQHF,TGTGCTAGCAGCCCGCGGACAGGGGTTAGCAATCAGCCCCAGCATTTT
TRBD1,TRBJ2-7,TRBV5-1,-,CASSLKIREVTGVARFF,TGCGCCAGCAGCTTGAAGATTCGAGAGGTGACAGGGGTGGCTCGCTTTTTC
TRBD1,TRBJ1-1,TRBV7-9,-,CASSLEDRVSEAFF,TGTGCCAGCAGCTTAGAGGACAGGGTATCTGAAGCTTTCTTT
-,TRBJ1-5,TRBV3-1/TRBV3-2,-,CASSPGPLRSNQPQHF,TGTGCCAGCAGCCCCGGGCCCCTGAGGAGCAATCAGCCCCAGCATTTT
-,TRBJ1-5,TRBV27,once,CASSLWGARIGNNQPQHF,TGTGCCAGCAGTTTATGGGGGGCGCGGATCGGCAACAATCAGCCCCAGCATTTT
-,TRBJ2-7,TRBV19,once,CASSSSYEQYF,TGTGCCAGTAGTTCGAGCTACGAGCAGTACTTC
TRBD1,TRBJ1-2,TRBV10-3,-,CAIGTGKGYGYTF,TGTGCCATCGGGACAGGGAAAGGCTATGGCTACACCTTC
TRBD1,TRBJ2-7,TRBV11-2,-,CASSPHPGTASYEQYF,TGTGCCAGCAGCCCCCATCCCGGGACAGCCTCCTACGAGCAGTACTTC
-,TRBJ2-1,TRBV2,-,CASSVIGHEQFF,TGTGCCAGCAGTGTTATCGGACATGAGCAGTTCTTC
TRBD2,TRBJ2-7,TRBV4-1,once,CASTHASGGALEQYF,TGCGCCAGCACCCACGCGAGCGGGGGGGCCCTCGAGCAGTACTTC
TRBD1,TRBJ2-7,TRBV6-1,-,CASSEGRGRGEQYF,TGTGCCAGCAGTGAGGGCAGGGGGCGCGGAGAGCAGTACTTC
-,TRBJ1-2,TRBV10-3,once,CAITFARTQGYNYGYTF,TGTGCCATCACTTTTGCGAGAACCCAAGGCTATAACTATGGCTACACCTTC
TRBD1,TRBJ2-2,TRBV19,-,CASTSPDRGTGELFF,TGTGCCAGTACCAGCCCCGACAGGGGCACCGGGGAGCTGTTTTTT
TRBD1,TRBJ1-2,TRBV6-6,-,CASSPWGQGEVRDYGYTF,TGTGCCAGCAGTCCCTGGGGACAGGGCGAGGTTAGGGACTATGGCTACACCTTC
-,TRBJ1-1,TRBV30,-,CAWSVGPNTEAFF,TGTGCCTGGAGTGTAGGGCCGAACACTGAAGCTTTCTTT
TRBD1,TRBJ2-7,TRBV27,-,CASSIGQGTYEQYF,TGTGCCAGCAGTATCGGACAGGGAACCTACGAGCAGTACTTC
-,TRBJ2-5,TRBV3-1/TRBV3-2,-,CASSLRMYQETQYF,TGTGCCAGCAGCCTGAGGATGTACCAAGAGACCCAGTACTTC
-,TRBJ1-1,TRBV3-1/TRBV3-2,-,CASSQRTSGTEAFF,TGTGCCAGCAGCCAACGGACGTCGGGCACTGAAGCTTTCTTT
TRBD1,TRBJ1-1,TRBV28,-,CASSLGQGGTEAFF,TGTGCCAGCAGTTTAGGGCAGGGGGGGACTGAAGCTTTCTTT
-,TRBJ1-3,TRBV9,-,CASSVTGWEGNTIYF,TGTGCCAGCAGCGTAACAGGGTGGGAAGGAAACACCATATATTTT
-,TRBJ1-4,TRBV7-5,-,CARSLGDGYRDYEKLFF,TGTGCCAGAAGCTTAGGCGATGGGTACAGGGATTATGAAAAACTGTTTTTT
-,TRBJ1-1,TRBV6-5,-,CASSLGTRNTEAFF,TGTGCCAGCAGCCTCGGGACTAGGAACACTGAAGCTTTCTTT
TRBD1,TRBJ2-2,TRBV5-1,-,CASSPGTGGTGELFF,TGCGCCAGCAGCCCCGGGACAGGGGGGACCGGGGAGCTGTTTTTT
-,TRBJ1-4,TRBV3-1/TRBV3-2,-,CASSQVSRTNEKLFF,TGTGCCAGCAGCCAAGTATCCAGGACTAATGAAAAACTGTTTTTT
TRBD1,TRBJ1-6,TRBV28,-,CASGFPGQENSPLHF,TGTGCCAGCGGCTTCCCGGGACAGGAGAATTCACCCCTCCACTTT
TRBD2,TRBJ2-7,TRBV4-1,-,CASSLAGGLPYEQYF,TGCGCCAGCAGCCTGGCGGGGGGTCTTCCCTACGAGCAGTACTTC
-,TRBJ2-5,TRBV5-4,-,CASSSGLKETQYF,TGTGCCAGCAGCTCCGGACTGAAAGAGACCCAGTACTTC
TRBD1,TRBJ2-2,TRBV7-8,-,CASSPGAGGNTGELFF,TGTGCCAGCAGCCCGGGGGCAGGGGGCAACACCGGGGAGCTGTTTTTT
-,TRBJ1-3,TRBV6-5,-,CASSSGGIYSGNTIYF,TGTGCCAGCAGTTCGGGCGGGATTTACTCTGGAAACACCATATATTTT
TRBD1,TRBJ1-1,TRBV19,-,CASSIQGAKAEAFF,TGTGCCAGTAGTATACAGGGGGCAAAGGCTGAAGCTTTCTTT
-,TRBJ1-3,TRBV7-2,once,CASSLGDAYSGNTIYF,TGTGCCAGCAGCTTAGGGGACGCTTACTCTGGAAACACCATATATTTT
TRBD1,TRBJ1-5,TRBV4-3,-,CASSQDRTGGNQPQHF,TGCGCCAGCAGCCAAGATAGAACAGGGGGTAATCAGCCCCAGCATTTT
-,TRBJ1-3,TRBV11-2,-,CASSLVGSIYSGNTIYF,TGTGCCAGCAGCTTAGTAGGGTCGATCTACTCTGGAAACACCATATATTTT
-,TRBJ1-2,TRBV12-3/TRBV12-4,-,CASSSQGGYGYTF,TGTGCCAGCAGCTCCCAGGGTGGGTATGGCTACACCTTC
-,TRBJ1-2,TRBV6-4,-,CASSDPPTGETNYGYTF,TGTGCCAGCAGTGACCCCCCGACAGGAGAGACTAACTATGGCTACACCTTC
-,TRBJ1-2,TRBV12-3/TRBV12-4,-,CASSLYGVGYTF,TGTGCCAGCAGCCTTTATGGGGTGGGCTACACCTTC
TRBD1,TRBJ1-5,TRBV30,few,CAWSEGGQGHHSNQPQHF,TGTGCCTGGAGTGAAGGGGGACAGGGTCATCATAGCAATCAGCCCCAGCATTTT
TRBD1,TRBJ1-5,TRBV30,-,CAWSRQGNNQPQHF,TGTGCCTGGAGTCGACAGGGGAACAATCAGCCCCAGCATTTT
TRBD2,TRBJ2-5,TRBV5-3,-,CARSSGGRERLRETQYF,TGTGCCAGAAGCTCGGGAGGGAGGGAAAGGTTACGAGAGACCCAGTACTTC